The 15 T cell receptor beta chains presented below share a single source sample, sequenced in a study of blood T cell repertoires in COVID-19. Profiling relied on immunoSEQ multiplex PCR, and the TCRdb table lists in-frame clones only, not all of them. The sample lists under 300,000 clones; around 90% were seen once. The sequenced sample consisted of peripheral blood. These receptors all come from an older woman with active or convalescent COVID-19.

This clone was recorded a few times. The V and J genes are TRBV7-2 and TRBJ1-1; the D is unclear. The CDR3 contains 14 residues. Germline lookup yields CDR1 SGHTA and CDR2 FQGNSA. Deletions cut 6 bases from V and 0 bases from J, with 11 bases between. CDR3 residues: CASSTPFLNTEAFF. CDR3 bases: TGTGCCAGCAGTACACCGTTTTTGAACACTGAAGCTTTCTTT.

The rearrangement uses TRBV27 and TRBJ1-5; TRBD1 matches 7 bases. This CDR3 is built from 16 residues. J was trimmed by 3 bases and V by 2 bases; bases with no gene match: 7. From germline, CDR1 is MNHEY and CDR2 SMNVEV (reference sequence). The CDR3 sequence: CASSLQGQTYNQPQHF. The CDR3 nucleotides read TGTGCCAGCAGTTTACAGGGACAGACCTACAATCAGCCCCAGCATTTT.

The rearrangement uses TRBV2 and TRBJ2-2; 13 bases fit TRBD2. This CDR3 contains 14 residues. Per germline, CDR1 SNHLY and CDR2 FYNNEI. Germline trimming cut 8 bases from V and 7 bases from J; bases unmatched to any gene: 4. The CDR3 reads CASGGLAGLGELFF. CDR3 nucleotides: TGTGCCAGCGGGGGACTAGCGGGGCTCGGGGAGCTGTTTTTT.

This chain connects TRBV29-1 to TRBJ1-1, with D perhaps TRBD1 (6 bases). V lost 7 bases and J 7 bases, leaving 25 bases between the germline ends. Germline CDR1 is SQVTM and CDR2 is ANQGSEA. CDR3 length: 15 amino acids. CDR3 nucleotide sequence: TGCAGCGCTCACATGGGGGCAGGAATAGTTCTTGAAGCTTTCTTT. This translates into CSAHMGAGIVLEAFF.

This chain joins TRBV6-2 or TRBV6-3 and TRBJ1-5; 8 bases are shared with TRBD1. Per the germline V gene, CDR1 is MNHEY and CDR2 is SVGEGT. V gave up 2 bases and J gave up 6 bases; unmatched junction bases: 9. This CDR3 spans 16 amino acids. This chain's CDR3 is CASSYGVRGLGQPQHF. The CDR3 DNA reads as TGTGCCAGCAGTTACGGGGTCAGGGGGCTAGGTCAGCCCCAGCATTTT.

The CDR3, as DNA: TGTGCCAGCACCGGCAATGAGCAGTTCTTC. Translated: CASTGNEQFF. The chain is built from TRBV6-6 and TRBJ2-1, with D hard to call. Germline CDR1 is MNHNY and CDR2 is SVGAGI (reference sequence). The CDR3 is made up of 10 amino acids. Between the trimmed V and J ends, which lost 7 bases and 6 bases, there was a span of 4 bases.

The sample holds a few counts of this clone. The CDR3 sequence is CASSPGQPIYGYTF. The CDR3 DNA is TGTGCCAGCAGTCCAGGACAGCCGATCTATGGCTACACCTTC. This chain connects TRBV25-1 to TRBJ1-2; tentatively, D is TRBD1 (6 bases). The CDR3 runs to 14 residues. Trimming took off 5 bases at V and 4 bases at J, with 14 bases between the two ends. CDR1 and CDR2 from the germline V gene are MGHDK and SYGVNS.

The CDR3 nucleotides are TGTGCCAGCAGCTTCGGCGGAAGCTACACCTTC. Translation: CASSFGGSYTF. This rearrangement joins TRBV11-2 to TRBJ1-2; D is uncertain. The V end was cut by 3 bases, the J end by 9 bases, with 8 bases between. The CDR3 contains 11 residues. Germline V CDR1 and CDR2: SGHAT, FQNNGV.

This clone was detected only once. This chain uses TRBV24-1 with TRBJ2-1; D possibly corresponds to TRBD1 (5 bases). This CDR3 has 14 amino acids. In germline, CDR1 is KGHDR, CDR2 SFDVKD. Deletions cut 3 bases from V and 4 bases from J, with 9 bases between. This CDR3 is CATSDRTNYNEQFF. As DNA, the CDR3 is TGTGCCACCAGTGATCGGACAAATTACAATGAGCAGTTCTTC.

The chain uses TRBV7-3 and TRBJ1-2; a possible D gene is TRBD1 (5 bases). The V end was cut by 2 bases, the J end by 5 bases, with 6 bases between. Germline values: CDR1 SGHTA, CDR2 FQGTGA. The CDR3 length is 12 residues. The CDR3 is CASSLGGYGYTF. In nucleotides, the CDR3 is TGTGCCAGCAGCTTAGGGGGGTATGGCTACACCTTC. Full variable domain (outside the CDR3, taken from reference TRBV7-3 and TRBJ1-2): GAGVSQTPSNKVTEKGKYVELRCDPISGHTALYWYRQSLGQGPEFLIYFQGTGAADDSGLPNDRFFAVRPEGSVSTLKIQRTERGDSAVYLCASSLGGYGYTFGSGTRLTVV.

The rearrangement joins TRBV6-5 to TRBJ1-1; possible D gene TRBD1, 6 bases. The CDR3 has 13 residues. The germline V gene encodes CDR1 MNHEY and CDR2 SVGAGI. Trimming cost V 7 bases and J 7 bases, with 16 bases left between them. The CDR3: CASTEGGGLEAFF. The DNA for the CDR3 is TGTGCCAGCACCGAGGGAGGGGGGCTTGAAGCTTTCTTT.

The genes are TRBV5-1 and TRBJ2-1, with D perhaps TRBD1 (7 bases). CDR1 and CDR2 from the germline V gene are SGHRS and YFSETQ. Trimming removed 1 base from V and 7 bases from J, with 15 bases in between. CDR3 length: 15 residues. Here the CDR3 DNA reads TGCGCCAGCAGCTTGTTTAGTCCAGGGGGGAATGAGCAGTTCTTC. Its protein is CASSLFSPGGNEQFF.

The chain has TRBV15 and TRBJ2-7, with 7 bases aligning to TRBD1. Trimming at V came to 3 bases and at J to 3 bases, leaving 5 bases not matched to a gene. Germline CDR1 and CDR2: LNHNV and YYDKDF (reference sequence). The CDR3 is 14 amino acids. CDR3 sequence (DNA): TGTGCCACCAGCAGGACGTCAGGGGGCTACGAGCAGTACTTC. Amino acids: CATSRTSGGYEQYF. Combining the CDR3 with reference TRBV15 and TRBJ2-7 gives the whole variable domain DAMVIQNPRYQVTQFGKPVTLSCSQTLNHNVMYWYQQKSSQAPKLLFHYYDKDFNNEADTPDNFQSRRPNTSFCFLDIRSPGLGDTAMYLCATSRTSGGYEQYFGPGTRLTVT.

This chain uses TRBV4-3 with TRBJ2-1; 9 bases line up with TRBD1. Losses at the gene ends were 5 bases for V and 11 bases for J; bases not matched to a gene: 7. CDR3 length equals 13 residues. Per germline, CDR1 LGHNA and CDR2 YSLEER. Here the CDR3 reads CASSYRQGDKQFF. For the CDR3, the DNA is TGCGCCAGCAGCTATCGACAGGGGGATAAGCAGTTCTTC.

This clone appeared a single time. The J gene is TRBJ2-1, the V gene TRBV6-5, with D possibly TRBD2 on 5 matching bases. The length of the CDR3 is 15 residues. Germline values: CDR1 MNHEY, CDR2 SVGAGI. V was cut by 6 bases and J by 5 bases, with 17 bases left in between. The CDR3 sequence is CASRPTSHPDNEQFF. The CDR3, as DNA: TGTGCCAGCAGACCTACTAGTCATCCCGACAATGAGCAGTTCTTC.